These 25 T cell receptor beta chains were sequenced from one sample in a study of T cell repertoires in cytomegalovirus infection. MiXCR, applied by TCRdb to the reads, yields one record per CDR3 protein. The table lists 200,000 to 250,000 distinct CDR3 sequences, approximately 40% of them singletons. Their antigens are not known. Sample: CD8+ T cells from cultured PBMCs, taken from culture after CMV antigen stimulation. The origin of the receptors is a human donor in good health (CMV status not recorded). Some clones in this sample may be carry-over from other donors' samples.

V gene TRBV2 combines with J gene TRBJ1-1; D remains unclear. The CDR3 consists of 15 residues. Trimming took 8 bases from V and 3 from J, leaving 19 bases between them. Germline V gene lookup returns CDR1 SNHLY and CDR2 FYNNEI. In nucleotides, the CDR3 is TGTGCCAGCGGCCCATCGAGGGCAGGTTACACTGAAGCTTTCTTT. It specifies CASGPSRAGYTEAFF.

The V call is TRBV28, the J call TRBJ2-7, with 7 bases fitting TRBD2. CDR1 is MDHEN, CDR2 SYDVKM, per germline. The ends lost 6 bases at V and 2 bases at J; junction bases unmatched: 10. The CDR3 consists of 15 residues. The CDR3 DNA is TGTGCCAGCAGCACGGGGACTACCAAGACCTACGAGCAGTACTTC. This encodes CASSTGTTKTYEQYF.

This clonotype was seen more than once but under ten times. V usage is TRBV7-6 and J usage is TRBJ2-3; 9 nucleotides match TRBD2. Per germline, CDR1 SGHVS and CDR2 FNYEAQ. The CDR3 sequence is 15 residues long. The trim removed 1 base at V and 10 bases at J, leaving 9 bases unmatched. CDR3 sequence: CASSLGLAGYDAQYF. The CDR3 coding sequence is TGTGCCAGCAGCTTAGGCCTAGCGGGATATGATGCGCAGTATTTT.

The V and J genes are TRBV19 and TRBJ2-5; 11 bases are a match to TRBD1. CDR3 size: 18 residues. Unmatched junction bases numbered 11, after V lost 4 bases and J lost 1 base. CDR1 and CDR2 from the germline V gene are LNHDA and SQIVND (reference sequence). CDR3 region: CASSTRTGGASIQETQYF. CDR3 in DNA: TGTGCCAGTAGTACCCGGACAGGGGGCGCGAGTATCCAAGAGACCCAGTACTTC.

This clonotype was counted between two and nine times. The chain employs TRBV7-2 and TRBJ1-2; 7 nucleotides agree with TRBD1. Unmatched junction bases numbered 13, after V lost 10 bases and J lost 2 bases. The germline V gene has CDR1 SGHTA and CDR2 FQGNSA. The CDR3 covers 15 residues. CDR3 sequence (DNA): TGTGCCACCGGGACAGCGAAGGGAGCCAACTATGGCTACACCTTC. Its translation: CATGTAKGANYGYTF.

This clonotype was detected only a few times. The genes are TRBV14 and TRBJ1-5; D is uncertain. CDR1 is SGHDN, CDR2 FVKESK, per germline. V was trimmed by 3 bases and J by 1 base, leaving 10 bases between them. CDR3 length: 15 amino acids. The CDR3 spells CASSQPGVSNQPQHF. CDR3 nucleotide sequence: TGTGCCAGCAGCCAGCCGGGTGTAAGCAATCAGCCCCAGCATTTT.

The chain is built from TRBV7-9 and TRBJ2-7; D is perhaps TRBD2 (5 bases). Germline lookup yields CDR1 SEHNR and CDR2 FQNEAQ (reference sequence). This CDR3 is 15 amino acids long. Trimming took 1 base from V and 7 from J, leaving 17 bases between them. This CDR3 is CASSLVGGGTGEQYF. CDR3 bases: TGTGCCAGCAGCTTAGTTGGAGGTGGTACGGGTGAGCAGTACTTC.

This chain links TRBV11-2 with TRBJ1-4; no reliable D call. Germline CDR1 and CDR2: SGHAT and FQNNGV. Trimming pared 4 bases from V and 7 bases from J, leaving 16 bases between. This CDR3 region has 15 residues. The CDR3: CASSSFEAPSEKLFF. The CDR3 region has the DNA TGTGCCAGCAGCTCCTTTGAGGCGCCGAGTGAAAAACTGTTTTTT.

The chain employs TRBV29-1 and TRBJ2-1; 9 bases line up with TRBD1. CDR1 is SQVTM, CDR2 ANQGSEA, per germline. Losses at the gene ends were 3 bases for V and 8 bases for J; bases not matched to a gene: 11. CDR3 length: 15 amino acids. CDR3 in DNA: TGCAGCGTTGATAGACGGGACAGGGCAAATTATGAGCAGTTCTTC. Encoded protein: CSVDRRDRANYEQFF.

The sample holds a few counts of this clonotype. The gene calls are TRBV27 and TRBJ1-1; weak D call: TRBD1 (5 bases). V lost 1 base to trimming and J lost 2 bases, with 11 bases between them. CDR1 and CDR2 (germline): MNHEY, SMNVEV (reference sequence). CDR3 length: 15 amino acids. DNA for the CDR3: TGTGCCAGCAGTTTATTAGGAGGGGCCAACACTGAAGCTTTCTTT. Protein sequence: CASSLLGGANTEAFF.

This chain joins TRBV5-1 and TRBJ2-3; 7 nucleotides line up with TRBD2. V was clipped by 4 bases and J by 3 bases; unmatched bases: 5. The germline V gene encodes CDR1 SGHRS and CDR2 YFSETQ. The CDR3 runs 14 residues. The CDR3 sequence is CASSRGSETDTQYF. As DNA, the CDR3 is TGCGCCAGCAGCCGCGGGAGCGAGACAGATACGCAGTATTTT.

The chain recombines TRBV27 with TRBJ2-3; D possibly uses TRBD1 or TRBD2 (5 bases each). CDR1 is MNHEY, CDR2 SMNVEV, per germline (reference sequence). Trimming pared 1 base from V and 1 base from J, leaving 9 bases between. The CDR3 has 15 amino acids. CDR3 in amino acids: CASSLLWGCTDTQYF. The CDR3 region has the DNA TGTGCCAGCAGTTTATTGTGGGGGTGCACAGATACGCAGTATTTT.

The rearrangement links TRBV7-9 to TRBJ2-1; 7 bases match TRBD2. The CDR3 covers 16 residues. CDR1 and CDR2 from the germline V gene are SEHNR and FQNEAQ (reference sequence). V shed 7 bases and J 4 bases; nucleotides not matched to a gene: 13. CDR3 DNA sequence: TGTGCCAGCAACAACTGGCGCGGGGGACCATACAATGAGCAGTTCTTC. It translates to CASNNWRGGPYNEQFF.

The V and J genes are TRBV12-3 or TRBV12-4 and TRBJ2-7, with D perhaps TRBD1 or TRBD2 (5 bases each). The CDR3 length is 14 residues. Trimming shortened V by 6 bases and J by 3 bases, and 15 bases separated the two germline ends. The CDR3 region is CASSPGTWGYEQYF. The CDR3 coding sequence is TGTGCCAGCAGCCCTGGGACGTGGGGCTACGAGCAGTACTTC.

The chain carries TRBV7-6 and TRBJ2-3; 11 bases agree with TRBD2. J lost 3 bases, V lost 3 bases, and 11 bases had no gene match. CDR1 SGHVS and CDR2 FNYEAQ come from the germline V gene. The CDR3 runs to 18 residues. CDR3: CASSLGLAGGKRTDTQYF. CDR3 DNA sequence: TGTGCCAGCAGCTTGGGCCTAGCGGGGGGTAAGAGGACAGATACGCAGTATTTT.

The chain carries TRBV6-1 and TRBJ2-1; TRBD1 might be the D (6 bases). This CDR3 has 15 residues. Germline-derived CDR1 and CDR2 are MNHNS and SASEGT. The ends were cut back, 6 bases at V and 3 bases at J, with 15 bases in the middle. CDR3 residues: CASRDRDTDYNEQFF. The CDR3 region has the DNA TGTGCCAGCAGAGACCGGGACACGGACTACAATGAGCAGTTCTTC.

This clonotype appeared many times. The V call is TRBV7-8, the J call TRBJ1-5; 7 bases match TRBD1. Germline V lookup: CDR1 SGHVS, CDR2 FQNEAQ. Trimming took 5 bases from V and 3 from J; bases not matched to a gene: 16. The CDR3 has 18 residues. CDR3 DNA: TGTGCCAGCAGCCAACGGGCAGTTGTGACAGGGCTCAATCAGCCCCAGCATTTT. Translation: CASSQRAVVTGLNQPQHF.

V usage is TRBV27 and J usage is TRBJ2-2, with D possibly being TRBD1 (6 bases). Trimming removed 5 bases at V and 6 bases at J, with 10 bases between. Germline V gene sequence: CDR1 MNHEY, CDR2 SMNVEV (reference sequence). This CDR3 is 13 amino acids long. The DNA of the CDR3 is TGTGCCAGCAGTCCCCCAGGGGCCGGGGAGCTGTTTTTT. Translated: CASSPPGAGELFF.

This clonotype was found a few times. This chain joins TRBV7-3 and TRBJ2-3; D tentatively reads TRBD1 or TRBD2 (7 bases each). Germline CDR1 SGHTA, CDR2 FQGTGA. V was clipped by 2 bases and J by 4 bases, with 13 bases between them. There are 15 residues in the CDR3. CDR3 nucleotide sequence: TGTGCCAGCAGCTTAGCAGGGGGGGGTGCAGATACGCAGTATTTT. Its protein is CASSLAGGGADTQYF.

This clonotype was seen a single time. The chain recombines TRBV7-9 with TRBJ1-1; D perhaps matches TRBD1 (5 bases). Germline V lookup: CDR1 SEHNR, CDR2 FQNEAQ (reference sequence). The germline V and J ends were trimmed by 2 bases and 1 base, with 8 bases remaining between them. The CDR3 is 14 residues long. CDR3 in amino acids: CASSLYQGNTEAFF. The CDR3 DNA sequence: TGTGCCAGCAGCTTATATCAGGGGAACACTGAAGCTTTCTTT. The complete variable domain, with remaining parts taken from reference TRBV7-9 and TRBJ1-1, reads DTGVSQNPRHKITKRGQNVTFRCDPISEHNRLYWYRQTLGQGPEFLTYFQNEAQLEKSRLLSDRFSAERPKGSFSTLEIQRTEQGDSAMYLCASSLYQGNTEAFFGQGTRLTVV.

V is TRBV7-9 and J is TRBJ2-1; D may be TRBD1 or TRBD2 (5 bases each). CDR1 and CDR2 (germline): SEHNR, FQNEAQ (reference sequence). This CDR3 region has 15 residues. V gave up 3 bases and J gave up 10 bases, with 19 bases separating them. CDR3 region: CASSLGTTPTGEQFF. The CDR3 nucleotides are TGTGCCAGCAGCTTGGGGACCACCCCTACGGGGGAGCAGTTCTTC. The whole variable domain, filled in from reference TRBV7-9 and TRBJ2-1, reads DTGVSQNPRHKITKRGQNVTFRCDPISEHNRLYWYRQTLGQGPEFLTYFQNEAQLEKSRLLSDRFSAERPKGSFSTLEIQRTEQGDSAMYLCASSLGTTPTGEQFFGPGTRLTVL.

V and J are TRBV12-3 or TRBV12-4 and TRBJ2-1; weak D call: TRBD1 (6 bases). This CDR3 is built from 20 residues. Trimming took 6 bases from V and 1 from J, leaving 28 bases between them. The CDR3 is CASSSLSLLGGESSYNEQFF. As DNA, the CDR3 is TGTGCCAGCAGCTCCCTAAGCCTACTAGGGGGAGAAAGTTCCTACAATGAGCAGTTCTTC.

This chain joins TRBV6-4 and TRBJ2-3, with D perhaps matching TRBD2 (5 bases). V dropped 2 bases and J dropped 0 bases, with 15 bases sitting between them. Per germline, CDR1 MRHNA and CDR2 SNTAGT. This CDR3 is 17 amino acids long. CDR3 amino acids: CASSDDPERTSTDTQYF. The CDR3 DNA reads as TGTGCCAGCAGTGACGACCCCGAGCGGACTAGCACAGATACGCAGTATTTT.

This clonotype is a singleton in its sample. The genes are TRBV5-5 and TRBJ1-3, with TRBD1 identical over 7 bases. The CDR3 has 15 residues. The junction had 3 bases not matched to a gene; V was cut back by 2 bases and J by 1 base. Per the germline V gene, CDR1 is SGHKS and CDR2 is YYEKEE (reference sequence). CDR3 sequence: CASSFNRGSGNTIYF. As DNA, the CDR3 is TGTGCCAGCAGCTTTAACAGGGGATCTGGAAACACCATATATTTT.

The V and J genes are TRBV29-1 and TRBJ2-7, with 9 bases matching TRBD1. The V segment lost 7 bases and the J segment 3 bases; nucleotides outside the gene matches: 10. CDR1 is SQVTM and CDR2 is ANQGSEA in the germline V gene. The CDR3 is made up of 14 amino acids. DNA for the CDR3: TGCAGCGCACTGGGGGACAGGGATTTCTACGAGCAGTACTTC. This sequence encodes CSALGDRDFYEQYF.